This T cell receptor (beta chain) emerged from a study of brain T cells in children with intractable seizures (dated by TCRdb to the early 2020s). Study-wide context: Resected brain tissue from 53 pediatric epilepsy surgery cases was initially screened for immune gene transcripts with a NanoString immunology panel. Of the approximately 12 selected surgery cases, pre-surgery blood was also sequenced for eight, so four had brain tissue only.

Interpreted using the paper, the time point label stands for: resected brain tissue, or blood drawn just prior to surgery. Surgery cases with the highest brain T cell transcript signatures were selected for TCR beta chain sequencing of brain tissue and, where available, blood. Before surgery, the patients had been given at least one anti-epileptic drug. The TCR-sequenced patients were children whose drug-resistant epilepsy was caused by tuberous sclerosis complex, focal cortical dysplasia, Rasmussen encephalitis or hemimegalencephaly. The Monarch genomic DNA purification kit was used to extract bulk genomic DNA from unsorted brain tissue and from whole blood. Study-wide findings and limitations: Viral specificity was inferred solely from CDR3 sequence similarity, and the HCMV serostatus of the patients was not known. Because pre- and post-surgery blood were sequenced to different depths, clones absent from the pre-surgery sample may reflect undersampling.

With regard to this clone: Its recognized antigen is unknown. Per-nucleotide qualities are absent, and no much larger clonotype sits a single base away.

V lost 4 bases and J lost 8 bases, and the count of bases not matched to a germline gene is 7. From cysteine to phenylalanine, the CDR3 is 13 amino acids long. The CDR3 DNA has 39 bases and is translated from base 1. Reading the germline V gene gives CDR1 SGHTA and CDR2 FQGNSA. The immunoSEQ assay was applied to genomic DNA to generate the TCR beta chain sequences. The published analysis was carried out like this. CDR3 sequences that did not begin with the conserved framework cysteine at position 104 were removed manually. To get clonality, the normalized Shannon's Diversity Index was subtracted from one, giving values from 0 (maximal diversity) to 1 (oligoclonal). Chi-squared comparison-of-proportions tests were used to check whether the frequency of the same CDR3 differed between samples, for example brain versus blood. Public clonotypes were found by searching immuneACCESS, and the VDJdb browser was used to assess similarity to known antiviral clonotypes. The table comes from immuneACCESS by way of TCRdb, which keeps in-frame sequences with V and J called. Part of the clones is missing from these tables; in studies checked, under half for an unresolved V gene and the rest for unknown reasons. Clone size and the V and J calls come from that table; the DNA yielded D and trimming. Here the sample has about 40,000 clones; 90% occur a single time. About 6% of the sample comes from the top ten.

The rearrangement combines TRBV7-2 with TRBJ1-2; TRBD1 lines up with 7 middle nucleotides. The sample consisted of peripheral blood, taken at surgery. This receptor was identified in a girl aged 2-10 years with tuberous sclerosis and intractable seizures. The sequenced DNA is TGTGCCAGCAGCTACCGACAGGGATACGGCTACACCTTC. This is translated as CASSYRQGYGYTF.